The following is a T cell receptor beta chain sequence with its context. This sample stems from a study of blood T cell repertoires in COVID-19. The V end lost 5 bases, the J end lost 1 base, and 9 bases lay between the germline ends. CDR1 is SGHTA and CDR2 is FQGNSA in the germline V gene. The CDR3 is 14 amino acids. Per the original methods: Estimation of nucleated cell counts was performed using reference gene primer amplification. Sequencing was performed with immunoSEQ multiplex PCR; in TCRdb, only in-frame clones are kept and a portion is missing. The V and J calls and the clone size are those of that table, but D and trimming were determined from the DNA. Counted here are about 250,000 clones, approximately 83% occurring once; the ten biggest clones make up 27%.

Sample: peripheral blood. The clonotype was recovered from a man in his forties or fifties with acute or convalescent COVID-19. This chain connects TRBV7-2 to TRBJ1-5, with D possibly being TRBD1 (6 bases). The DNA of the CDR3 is TGTGCCAGCAGCCCAGGGGACAGCAATCAGCCCCAGCATTTT. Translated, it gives CASSPGDSNQPQHF. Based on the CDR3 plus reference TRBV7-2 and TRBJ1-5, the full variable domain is GAGVSQSPSNKVTEKGKDVELRCDPISGHTALYWYRQSLGQGLEFLIYFQGNSAPDKSGLPSDRFSAERTGGSVSTLTIQRTQQEDSAVYLCASSPGDSNQPQHFGDGTRLSIL.